This T cell receptor (beta chain) was identified during a study of T-cell reconstitution after alpha-beta-depleted transplantation in children. This clonotype has a count of ten or more. No antigen is known for it. Using unique molecular identifiers, the investigators prepared the TCRbeta library. Each CDR3 protein is one row after TCRdb ran MiXCR on the PCR reads. The table lists about 300,000 distinct CDR3 sequences, around 9.1% of them singletons. The CDR3 is 13 residues long. The germline V gene has CDR1 LGHNT and CDR2 FRNRAP. The ends were cut back, 1 base at V and 5 bases at J, with 8 bases in the middle. Study results and caveats: Some patients' high day-60 TCRbeta diversity was attributed to recipient cells surviving conditioning. Newly made T cells mostly supplied T-cell counts and diversity one year after transplant.

The rearrangement links TRBV12-5 to TRBJ1-1; D ambiguous. The receptor was derived from a boy in the first two years of life with acute myeloid leukemia, due to receive a stem cell transplant. Sequencing used PBMCs, obtained before TCRalphabeta/CD19-depleted stem cell transplant. Written as DNA, the CDR3 is TGTGCTAGTGGTTTGGAAGTGGGAACTGAAGCTTTCTTT. Translated: CASGLEVGTEAFF.